This TCR beta chain was recorded in a study of spatial heterogeneity in lung cancer. Study in general: Sequenced follow-up PBMC samples came a median of about 2 years after resection, where available.

This CDR3 contains 15 residues. Germline lookup yields CDR1 SGHVS and CDR2 FNYEAQ. The trim removed 4 bases at V and 4 bases at J, leaving 4 bases unmatched. Many counts were recorded for this clonotype. In TCRdb, the 5' RACE reads were re-called with MiXCR into one record per CDR3 protein. The table lists 25,000 or so distinct CDR3 sequences, about 5.3% of them singletons. Time point meaning: blood at routine non-recurrence follow-up after resection. Unsorted samples of tumor, nontumor lung or frozen PBMC had their whole RNA sequenced. The chain joins TRBV7-6 to TRBJ2-1; 10 nucleotides agree with TRBD2. The source of this sequence is a female donor with early-stage non-small cell lung cancer. Sequenced material: PBMCs, taken at follow-up. The CDR3 sequence is CASSSTSGEYNEQFF. The CDR3 DNA reads TGTGCCAGCAGCTCCACTAGCGGGGAATACAATGAGCAGTTCTTC. Filled out from reference TRBV7-6 and TRBJ2-1, the complete variable domain reads GAGVSQSPRYKVTKRGQDVALRCDPISGHVSLYWYRQALGQGPEFLTYFNYEAQQDKSGLPNDRFSAERPEGSISTLTIQRTEQRDSAMYRCASSSTSGEYNEQFFGPGTRLTVL.